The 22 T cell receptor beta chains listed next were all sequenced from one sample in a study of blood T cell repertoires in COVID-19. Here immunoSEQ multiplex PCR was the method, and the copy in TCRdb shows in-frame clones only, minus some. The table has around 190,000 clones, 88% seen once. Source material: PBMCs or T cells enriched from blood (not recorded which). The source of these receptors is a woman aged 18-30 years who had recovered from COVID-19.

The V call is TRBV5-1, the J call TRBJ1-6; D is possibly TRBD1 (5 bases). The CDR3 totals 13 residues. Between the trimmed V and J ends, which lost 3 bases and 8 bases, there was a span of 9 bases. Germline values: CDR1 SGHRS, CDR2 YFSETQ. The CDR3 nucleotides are TGCGCCAGCAGCTACGCGGGGGATTCACCCCTCCACTTT. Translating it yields CASSYAGDSPLHF.

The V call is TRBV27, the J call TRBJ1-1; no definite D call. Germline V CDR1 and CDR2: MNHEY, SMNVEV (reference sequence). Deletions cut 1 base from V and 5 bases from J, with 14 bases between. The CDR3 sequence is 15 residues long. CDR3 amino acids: CASSLYPGVRTEAFF. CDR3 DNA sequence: TGTGCCAGCAGTTTATACCCGGGAGTAAGGACTGAAGCTTTCTTT.

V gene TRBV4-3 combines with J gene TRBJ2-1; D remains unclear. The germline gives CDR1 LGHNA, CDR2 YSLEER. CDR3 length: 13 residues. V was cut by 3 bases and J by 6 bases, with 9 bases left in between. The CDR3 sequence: CASSQIASNEQFF. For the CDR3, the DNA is TGCGCCAGCAGCCAGATTGCGAGCAATGAGCAGTTCTTC.

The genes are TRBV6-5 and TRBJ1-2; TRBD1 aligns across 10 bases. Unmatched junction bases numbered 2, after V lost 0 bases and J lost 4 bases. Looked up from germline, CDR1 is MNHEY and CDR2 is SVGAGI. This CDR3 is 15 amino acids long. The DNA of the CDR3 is TGTGCCAGCAGTTACTCAGGACAGGGGGTCTATGGCTACACCTTC. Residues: CASSYSGQGVYGYTF.

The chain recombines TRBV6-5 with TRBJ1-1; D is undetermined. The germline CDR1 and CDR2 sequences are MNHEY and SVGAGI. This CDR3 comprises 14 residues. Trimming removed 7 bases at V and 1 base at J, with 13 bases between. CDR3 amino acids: CASNHPAANTEAFF. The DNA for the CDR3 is TGTGCCAGCAATCACCCGGCGGCGAACACTGAAGCTTTCTTT.

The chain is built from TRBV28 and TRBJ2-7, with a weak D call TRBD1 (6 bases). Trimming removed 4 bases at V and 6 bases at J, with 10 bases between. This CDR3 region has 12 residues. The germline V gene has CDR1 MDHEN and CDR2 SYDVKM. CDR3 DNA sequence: TGTGCCAGCAGTTCGGACAGATCCGAGCAGTACTTC. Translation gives CASSSDRSEQYF.

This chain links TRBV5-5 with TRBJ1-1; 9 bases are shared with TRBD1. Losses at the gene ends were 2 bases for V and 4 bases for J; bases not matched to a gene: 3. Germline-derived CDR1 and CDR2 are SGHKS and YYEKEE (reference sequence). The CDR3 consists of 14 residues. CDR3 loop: CASSLQGAGTEAFF. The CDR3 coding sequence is TGTGCCAGCAGCTTACAGGGGGCAGGCACTGAAGCTTTCTTT.

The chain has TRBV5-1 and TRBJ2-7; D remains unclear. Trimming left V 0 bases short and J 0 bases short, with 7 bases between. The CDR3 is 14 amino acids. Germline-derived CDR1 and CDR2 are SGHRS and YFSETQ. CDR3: CASSLVVNSYEQYF. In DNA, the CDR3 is TGCGCCAGCAGCTTGGTTGTTAACTCCTACGAGCAGTACTTC.

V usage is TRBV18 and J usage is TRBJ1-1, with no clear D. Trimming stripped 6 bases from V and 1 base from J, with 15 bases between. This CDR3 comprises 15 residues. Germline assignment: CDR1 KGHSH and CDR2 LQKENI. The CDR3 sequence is CASSINGVGNTEAFF. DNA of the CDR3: TGTGCCAGCTCCATTAACGGGGTCGGGAACACTGAAGCTTTCTTT.

In DNA form, the CDR3 reads TGTGCCAGTGGAGGGGGCGCGAGGGAAAAACTGTTTTTT. It is translated as CASGGGAREKLFF. The chain has TRBV19 and TRBJ1-4; TRBD1 aligns across 7 bases. V was clipped by 8 bases and J by 8 bases; unmatched bases: 8. The CDR3 spans 13 residues. Germline V gene data show CDR1 as LNHDA and CDR2 as SQIVND (reference sequence).

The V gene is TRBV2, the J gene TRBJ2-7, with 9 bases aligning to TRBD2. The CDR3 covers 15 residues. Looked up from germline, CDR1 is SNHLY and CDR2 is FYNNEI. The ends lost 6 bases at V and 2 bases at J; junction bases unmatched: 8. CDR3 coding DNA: TGTGCCAGCAGAACGCTAGCGGGGATTGCCTACGAGCAGTACTTC. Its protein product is CASRTLAGIAYEQYF.

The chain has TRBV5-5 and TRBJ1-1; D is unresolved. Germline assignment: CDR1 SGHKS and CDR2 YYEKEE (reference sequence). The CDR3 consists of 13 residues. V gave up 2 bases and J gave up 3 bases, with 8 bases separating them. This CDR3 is CASSFHEDTEAFF. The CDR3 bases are TGTGCCAGCAGCTTCCATGAGGACACTGAAGCTTTCTTT.

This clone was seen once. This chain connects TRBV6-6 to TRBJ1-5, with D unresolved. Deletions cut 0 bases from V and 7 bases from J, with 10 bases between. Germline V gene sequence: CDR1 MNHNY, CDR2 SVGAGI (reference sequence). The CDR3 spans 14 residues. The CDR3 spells CASSYSPSRQPQHF. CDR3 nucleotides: TGTGCCAGCAGTTACTCCCCAAGCCGCCAGCCCCAGCATTTT.

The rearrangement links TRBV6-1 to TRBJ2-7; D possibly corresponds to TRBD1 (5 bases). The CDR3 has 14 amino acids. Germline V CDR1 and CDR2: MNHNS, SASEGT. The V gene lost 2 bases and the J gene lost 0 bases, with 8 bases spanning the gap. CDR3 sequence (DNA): TGTGCCAGCAGTGAACTGGGGCTCTCCTACGAGCAGTACTTC. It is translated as CASSELGLSYEQYF.

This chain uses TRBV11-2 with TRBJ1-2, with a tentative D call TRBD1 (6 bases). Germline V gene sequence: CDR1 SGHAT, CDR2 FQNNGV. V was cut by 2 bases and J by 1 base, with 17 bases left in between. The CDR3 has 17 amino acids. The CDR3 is CASSLRGRGFDNYGYTF. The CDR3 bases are TGTGCCAGCAGCTTAAGGGGCAGGGGATTCGATAACTATGGCTACACCTTC. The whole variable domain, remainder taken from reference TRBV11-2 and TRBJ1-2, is EAGVAQSPRYKIIEKRQSVAFWCNPISGHATLYWYQQILGQGPKLLIQFQNNGVVDDSQLPKDRFSAERLKGVDSTLKIQPAKLEDSAVYLCASSLRGRGFDNYGYTFGSGTRLTVV.

CDR3 loop: CARQGTLGKNYGYTF. In DNA form, the CDR3 reads TGTGCCAGGCAGGGGACGCTCGGTAAAAACTATGGCTACACCTTC. The genes are TRBV19 and TRBJ1-2; a weak D match, TRBD1 (6 bases). CDR1 is LNHDA, CDR2 SQIVND, per germline (reference sequence). Trimming removed 9 bases from V and 2 bases from J, with 19 bases in between. The length of the CDR3 is 15 residues.

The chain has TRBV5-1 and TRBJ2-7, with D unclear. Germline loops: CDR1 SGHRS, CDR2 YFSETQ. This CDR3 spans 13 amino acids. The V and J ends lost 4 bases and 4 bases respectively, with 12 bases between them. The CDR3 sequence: CASSPLSVYEQYF. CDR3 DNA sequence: TGCGCCAGCAGCCCTCTAAGCGTATACGAGCAGTACTTC.

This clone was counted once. The CDR3 sequence is CASSPNRVWEQYF. The CDR3 coding sequence is TGTGCCAGCAGTCCCAACAGGGTTTGGGAGCAGTACTTC. V gene TRBV6-5 combines with J gene TRBJ2-7, with D perhaps matching TRBD1 (6 bases). The CDR3 contains 13 residues. CDR1 and CDR2 (germline): MNHEY, SVGAGI. The V gene lost 5 bases and the J gene lost 7 bases, with 15 bases spanning the gap.

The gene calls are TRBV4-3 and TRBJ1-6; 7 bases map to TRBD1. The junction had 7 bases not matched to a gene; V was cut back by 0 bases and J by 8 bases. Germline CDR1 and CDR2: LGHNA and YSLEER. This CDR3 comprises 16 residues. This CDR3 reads CASSQDRETGHSPLHF. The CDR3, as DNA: TGCGCCAGCAGCCAAGACAGGGAGACAGGGCATTCACCCCTCCACTTT.

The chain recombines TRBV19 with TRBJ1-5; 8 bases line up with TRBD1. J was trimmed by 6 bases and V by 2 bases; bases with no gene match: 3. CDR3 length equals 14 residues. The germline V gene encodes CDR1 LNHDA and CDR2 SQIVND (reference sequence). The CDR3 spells CASSIPGGGQPQHF. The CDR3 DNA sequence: TGTGCCAGTAGTATACCAGGGGGCGGTCAGCCCCAGCATTTT. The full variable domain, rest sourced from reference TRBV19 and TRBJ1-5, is DGGITQSPKYLFRKEGQNVTLSCEQNLNHDAMYWYRQDPGQGLRLIYYSQIVNDFQKGDIAEGYSVSREKKESFPLTVTSAQKNPTAFYLCASSIPGGGQPQHFGDGTRLSIL.

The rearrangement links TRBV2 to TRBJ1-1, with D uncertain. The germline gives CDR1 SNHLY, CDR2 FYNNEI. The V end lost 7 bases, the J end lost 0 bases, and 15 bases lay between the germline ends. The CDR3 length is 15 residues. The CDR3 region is CASMEGPGMNTEAFF. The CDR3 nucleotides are TGTGCCAGCATGGAGGGTCCCGGCATGAACACTGAAGCTTTCTTT.

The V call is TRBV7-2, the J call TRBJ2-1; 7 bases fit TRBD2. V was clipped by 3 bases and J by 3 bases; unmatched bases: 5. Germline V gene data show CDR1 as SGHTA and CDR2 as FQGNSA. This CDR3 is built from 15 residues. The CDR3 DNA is TGTGCCAGCAGCTTTGGTGGCGGGAGCTACAATGAGCAGTTCTTC. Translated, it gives CASSFGGGSYNEQFF.